The 18 T cell receptor beta chains below all came from one sample that was sequenced in a study of T cell responses to AZD1222 COVID-19 vaccine. TCRdb keeps only in-frame clones here, not all; method: immunoSEQ multiplex PCR. The sample includes about 99,000 clones, around nine tenths of them seen just once. Sample: peripheral blood, taken on day 0 of AZD1222 vaccination. These receptors came from an adult in good health.

This clone has just one count. J is TRBJ1-4 and V is TRBV11-2, with D maybe TRBD1 (5 bases). The germline V gene encodes CDR1 SGHAT and CDR2 FQNNGV. Trimming shortened V by 5 bases and J by 5 bases, and 24 bases separated the two germline ends. The CDR3 sequence is 18 residues long. The CDR3 DNA is TGTGCCAGCAGCAGCGGGGGTGGAGGGTCACTATCGAATGAAAAACTGTTTTTT. The encoded protein is CASSSGGGGSLSNEKLFF. Filled out from reference TRBV11-2 and TRBJ1-4, the complete variable domain reads EAGVAQSPRYKIIEKRQSVAFWCNPISGHATLYWYQQILGQGPKLLIQFQNNGVVDDSQLPKDRFSAERLKGVDSTLKIQPAKLEDSAVYLCASSSGGGGSLSNEKLFFGSGTQLSVL.

The CDR3 nucleotides are TGTGCCAGCAGTTGGAGTTCTTATAATTCACCCCTCCACTTT. Its protein product is CASSWSSYNSPLHF. V and J are TRBV27 and TRBJ1-6; D gene unclear. Trimming took 4 bases from V and 4 from J, leaving 8 bases between them. Germline CDR1 MNHEY, CDR2 SMNVEV (reference sequence). This CDR3 region has 14 residues.

This clone was seen only once. V usage is TRBV11-2 and J usage is TRBJ1-1; D not certain. V was shortened by 0 bases and J by 0 bases, with 11 bases between the two germline ends. The CDR3 consists of 16 residues. Germline V CDR1 and CDR2: SGHAT, FQNNGV. CDR3 sequence: CASSLDRRAVNTEAFF. CDR3 in DNA: TGTGCCAGCAGCTTAGATCGTCGGGCTGTGAACACTGAAGCTTTCTTT. Using reference TRBV11-2 and TRBJ1-1 for the parts outside the CDR3, the full variable domain is EAGVAQSPRYKIIEKRQSVAFWCNPISGHATLYWYQQILGQGPKLLIQFQNNGVVDDSQLPKDRFSAERLKGVDSTLKIQPAKLEDSAVYLCASSLDRRAVNTEAFFGQGTRLTVV.

The chain couples TRBV3-1 (or the pseudogene TRBV3-2) to TRBJ2-1, with D maybe TRBD2 (5 bases). Germline values: CDR1 LGHDT, CDR2 YNNKEL (reference sequence). The CDR3 covers 12 residues. V lost 1 base, J lost 15 bases, and 13 bases lay in between. DNA for the CDR3: TGTGCCAGCAGCCAAGGCGGGTTTGTCGGGTTCTTC. This gives the protein CASSQGGFVGFF.

This clone was seen just once. The chain links TRBV9 to TRBJ2-7; D possibly uses TRBD1 or TRBD2 (6 bases each). The CDR3 length is 15 residues. Trimming cost V 0 bases and J 5 bases, with 15 bases left between them. Germline CDR1 SGDLS, CDR2 YYNGEE. CDR3 in DNA: TGTGCCAGCAGCGTAGTTCCGGGGGCGAGGAACGAGCAGTACTTC. It specifies CASSVVPGARNEQYF.

The rearrangement joins TRBV7-2 to TRBJ2-7, with D perhaps matching TRBD2 (6 bases). The CDR3 has 14 amino acids. Between the trimmed V and J ends, which lost 3 bases and 0 bases, there was a span of 9 bases. Per germline, CDR1 SGHTA and CDR2 FQGNSA. The CDR3 DNA follows: TGTGCCAGCAGCTTTGCCGGGAGCTCCTACGAGCAGTACTTC. As protein: CASSFAGSSYEQYF.

The CDR3 here is CASSVGLAGGSDEQFF. CDR3 in DNA: TGTGCCAGCAGCGTAGGACTAGCGGGAGGGTCCGATGAGCAGTTCTTC. V and J are TRBV9 and TRBJ2-1; the match to TRBD2 covers 14 bases. There are 16 residues in the CDR3. Looked up from germline, CDR1 is SGDLS and CDR2 is YYNGEE. Trimming took 0 bases from V and 8 from J; bases not matched to a gene: 4. The complete variable domain, with remaining parts taken from reference TRBV9 and TRBJ2-1, reads DSGVTQTPKHLITATGQRVTLRCSPRSGDLSVYWYQQSLDQGLQFLIQYYNGEERAKGNILERFSAQQFPDLHSELNLSSLELGDSALYFCASSVGLAGGSDEQFFGPGTRLTVL.

This chain joins TRBV6-6 and TRBJ1-3, with 10 positions matching TRBD1. Germline V CDR1 and CDR2: MNHNY, SVGAGI (reference sequence). The ends lost 6 bases at V and 4 bases at J; junction bases unmatched: 9. This CDR3 contains 16 residues. The DNA for the CDR3 is TGTGCCAGCAGCTACCGCCGGGACAGGGGAGGAAACACCATATATTTT. Translated: CASSYRRDRGGNTIYF.

The chain recombines TRBV5-1 with TRBJ2-1, with D maybe TRBD2 (6 bases). The germline CDR1 and CDR2 sequences are SGHRS and YFSETQ. There are 15 residues in the CDR3. Trimming took off 4 bases at V and 2 bases at J, with 13 bases between the two ends. The CDR3 nucleotides read TGCGCCAGCAGCCTCCGGGAGAGTACCTACAATGAGCAGTTCTTC. Protein: CASSLRESTYNEQFF.

This chain connects TRBV21-1 to TRBJ2-5; whether TRBD1, the table's D call, matches the DNA was not checked. TRBV21-1 is tagged as a pseudogene. The CDR3 length is 15 residues. The CDR3 spells CASSKGRTAKETQYF. In DNA form, the CDR3 reads TGTGCCAGCAGCAAAGGTCGCACAGCAAAAGAGACCCAGTACTTC.

The chain links TRBV28 to TRBJ2-3, with a possible D match to TRBD1 (5 bases). Germline V gene lookup returns CDR1 MDHEN and CDR2 SYDVKM. V lost 4 bases and J 1 base, leaving 15 bases between the germline ends. CDR3 size: 16 residues. CDR3 DNA: TGTGCCAGCAGTTCCTTAATGCTGGGGCGCACAGATACGCAGTATTTT. It is translated as CASSSLMLGRTDTQYF. The complete variable domain, with remaining parts taken from reference TRBV28 and TRBJ2-3, reads DVKVTQSSRYLVKRTGEKVFLECVQDMDHENMFWYRQDPGLGLRLIYFSYDVKMKEKGDIPEGYSVSREKKERFSLILESASTNQTSMYLCASSSLMLGRTDTQYFGPGTRLTVL.

The V and J genes are TRBV5-1 and TRBJ2-1; TRBD1 is a possible D gene (5 bases). With 0 bases removed from V and 5 bases from J, the gap between germline ends came to 9 bases. The CDR3 consists of 14 residues. Germline V gives CDR1 SGHRS, CDR2 YFSETQ. The CDR3 region is CASSLEWGNNEQFF. The CDR3 nucleotides are TGCGCCAGCAGCTTGGAGTGGGGCAACAATGAGCAGTTCTTC.

A single count supports this clone. J is TRBJ2-1 and V is TRBV30, with a weak D call TRBD2 (5 bases). Trimming stripped 3 bases from V and 4 bases from J, with 10 bases between. The CDR3 totals 13 residues. Germline CDR1 is GTSNPN and CDR2 is SVGIG (reference sequence). The CDR3 is CAWRRGWYNEQFF. CDR3 coding DNA: TGTGCCTGGAGACGCGGGTGGTACAATGAGCAGTTCTTC.

The rearrangement links TRBV29-1 to TRBJ2-1; 11 positions match TRBD2. The V segment lost 2 bases and the J segment 3 bases; nucleotides outside the gene matches: 3. The CDR3 contains 15 residues. Germline CDR1 and CDR2: SQVTM and ANQGSEA. The CDR3 here is CSVEPSGRNYNEQFF. Written as DNA, the CDR3 is TGCAGCGTTGAACCTAGCGGGAGGAACTACAATGAGCAGTTCTTC.

The rearrangement joins TRBV3-1 (or the pseudogene TRBV3-2) to TRBJ2-3; D uncertain. V gave up 5 bases and J gave up 0 bases, with 12 bases separating them. Per germline, CDR1 LGHDT and CDR2 YNNKEL (reference sequence). The CDR3 length is 15 residues. As DNA, the CDR3 is TGTGCCAGCAGCACCACCTGGTCTAGCACAGATACGCAGTATTTT. Translation gives CASSTTWSSTDTQYF.

The chain carries TRBV30 and TRBJ1-1, with 10 bases matching TRBD1. Germline V gene data show CDR1 as GTSNPN and CDR2 as SVGIG (reference sequence). The CDR3 contains 14 residues. With 3 bases clipped from V and 5 bases from J, the junction kept 6 bases outside the gene matches. DNA of the CDR3: TGTGCCTGGAGCCCGGGACAGGGGTTTACTGAAGCTTTCTTT. As protein: CAWSPGQGFTEAFF.

The CDR3 DNA sequence: TGTGCCAGTAGTTCGCCAAACAATGAGCAGTTCTTC. Protein product: CASSSPNNEQFF. V gene TRBV19 combines with J gene TRBJ2-1; D gene ambiguous. V shed 5 bases and J shed 5 bases, with 7 bases lying between them. Looked up from germline, CDR1 is LNHDA and CDR2 is SQIVND (reference sequence). The CDR3 spans 12 residues.

This clone was counted a few times. J is TRBJ1-6 and V is TRBV7-8; tentatively, D is TRBD1 (5 bases). The CDR3 contains 15 residues. CDR1 is SGHVS, CDR2 FQNEAQ, per germline. V gave up 5 bases and J gave up 4 bases, with 12 bases separating them. CDR3 residues: CASSKRRAYNSPLHF. CDR3 coding DNA: TGTGCCAGCAGCAAACGCAGGGCTTATAATTCACCCCTCCACTTT.